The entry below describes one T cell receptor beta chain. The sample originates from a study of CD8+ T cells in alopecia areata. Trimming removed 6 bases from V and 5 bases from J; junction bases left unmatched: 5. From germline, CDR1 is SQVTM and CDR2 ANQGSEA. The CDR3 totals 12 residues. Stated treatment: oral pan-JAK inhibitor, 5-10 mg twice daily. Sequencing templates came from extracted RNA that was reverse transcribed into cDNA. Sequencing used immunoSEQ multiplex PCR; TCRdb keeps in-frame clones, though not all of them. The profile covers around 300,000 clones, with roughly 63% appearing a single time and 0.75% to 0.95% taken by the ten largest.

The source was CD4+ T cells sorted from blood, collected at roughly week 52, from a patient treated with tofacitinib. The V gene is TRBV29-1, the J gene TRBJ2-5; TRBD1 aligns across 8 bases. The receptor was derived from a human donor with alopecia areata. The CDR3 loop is CSVRTGSETQYF. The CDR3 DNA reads TGCAGCGTCCGGACAGGGTCGGAGACCCAGTACTTC.